The rows below give T cell receptor beta chains drawn from one sample of a study of T cell responses to AZD1222 COVID-19 vaccine. Clones were read by immunoSEQ multiplex PCR, and TCRdb kept only the in-frame ones, dropping some. The repertoire holds tens of thousands of clones, with 89% as singletons. This specimen was peripheral blood, taken on day 0 of AZD1222 vaccination. Receptors were obtained from an adult in good health. The CDR3 runs from the conserved cysteine through the conserved F or W.

cdr3_aa,j_call,v_call
CASSSGTDLRGYTF,TRBJ1-2,TRBV27
CASSLDWGLNSPLHF,TRBJ1-6,TRBV5-5
CASSSTRDFTSGNTIYF,TRBJ1-3,TRBV7-9
CAISADMNTEAFF,TRBJ1-1,TRBV10-3
CASTWGDTQYF,TRBJ2-3,TRBV27
CASRLPVGTGELFF,TRBJ2-2,TRBV30
CASSIEHRPEDTIYF,TRBJ1-3,TRBV19
CASSLASFLTDTQYF,TRBJ2-3,TRBV5-4
CASSLGGYGYTF,TRBJ1-2,TRBV7-2
CASSFTSFEQYF,TRBJ2-7,TRBV11-1
CSVIYSQGTEQYF,TRBJ2-7,TRBV29-1
CASSMRLDTGELFF,TRBJ2-2,TRBV19
CASRATGRGNQPQHF,TRBJ1-5,TRBV6-6
CASSRSSRDRVGGYTF,TRBJ1-2,TRBV6-6
CASRGGGFNQPQHF,TRBJ1-5,TRBV3-1/TRBV3-2
CASSLIRDNTEAFF,TRBJ1-1,TRBV7-9
CASTPGQTYNEQFF,TRBJ2-1,TRBV5-1
CASSQGGQTNQPQHF,TRBJ1-5,TRBV14
CASSLVGRDYEQYF,TRBJ2-7,TRBV28
CASSGQFSNQPQHF,TRBJ1-5,TRBV7-2
CASSMRVGLGSGGYF,TRBJ2-4,TRBV19
CASTVTSGTDTQYF,TRBJ2-3,TRBV2
CASSWGGSEAFF,TRBJ1-1,TRBV6-2/TRBV6-3
CASSLQDNTEAFF,TRBJ1-1,TRBV7-9
CASSYSKRVVVNTEAFF,TRBJ1-1,TRBV6-2/TRBV6-3
CASRREHEQYF,TRBJ2-7,TRBV12-1
CASSTTGQYGYTF,TRBJ1-2,TRBV12-3/TRBV12-4
CASSRLRETQYF,TRBJ2-5,TRBV10-2
CASSLAGQSNEKLFF,TRBJ1-4,TRBV7-9
CASSEMRDRGLETQYF,TRBJ2-5,TRBV6-1
CASSLHGQIQETQYF,TRBJ2-5,TRBV5-1
CASSYRGGGETQYF,TRBJ2-5,TRBV6-5
CASSSYSLETKNIQYF,TRBJ2-4,TRBV7-2
CASSLTPQGTNTGELFF,TRBJ2-2,TRBV5-1
CASSESSGGREQYF,TRBJ2-7,TRBV10-1
CASSLTAGQPQHF,TRBJ1-5,TRBV7-9
CASSVGQGYEQYF,TRBJ2-7,TRBV19